Below are 16 T cell receptor beta chains sequenced from a single sample in a study of PD-1 blockade in classical Hodgkin lymphoma. The time point denotes: newly diagnosed, previously untreated cHL patient sample. Here immunoSEQ multiplex PCR was the method, and the copy in TCRdb shows in-frame clones only, minus some. The profile shows about 47,000 clones, under 95% of them singletons. The specimen sequenced was peripheral blood mononuclear cells (PBMCs). These receptors were obtained from a human donor with classical Hodgkin lymphoma.

This chain uses TRBV7-8 with TRBJ2-7; 9 bases agree with TRBD1. This CDR3 comprises 15 residues. The J segment lost 6 bases and the V segment lost 7 bases, leaving 13 bases of the junction unmatched. Germline assignment: CDR1 SGHVS and CDR2 FQNEAQ. The CDR3 region is CASNRGQGLIGEQYV. DNA of the CDR3: TGTGCCAGCAACCGAGGACAGGGGCTTATCGGCGAGCAGTACGTC.

This CDR3 is CASSSRIEQNYGYTF. The CDR3 DNA sequence: TGTGCCAGCAGTTCCCGAATCGAACAAAACTATGGCTACACCTTC. This chain connects TRBV6-1 to TRBJ1-2; no clear D gene. The V gene's germline CDR1 is MNHNS and CDR2 SASEGT. V gave up 5 bases and J gave up 2 bases, with 15 bases separating them. The CDR3 contains 15 residues.

This clone has only one observation. The chain recombines TRBV7-9 with TRBJ2-1; D is perhaps TRBD2 (7 bases). Per the germline V gene, CDR1 is SEHNR and CDR2 is FQNEAQ (reference sequence). The length of the CDR3 is 18 residues. Trimming cost V 5 bases and J 7 bases, with 27 bases left between them. The CDR3 sequence: CASSPWGGLGRTGNEQFF. The CDR3 DNA reads as TGTGCCAGCAGCCCGTGGGGGGGCCTAGGGAGAACGGGGAATGAGCAGTTCTTC.

J is TRBJ2-3 and V is TRBV11-2; 9 bases line up with TRBD2. Unmatched junction bases numbered 0, after V lost 1 base and J lost 1 base. CDR1 is SGHAT, CDR2 FQNNGV, per germline. The CDR3 totals 15 residues. CDR3 in DNA: TGTGCCAGCAGCTTAGTAGCGGGAGGCACAGATACGCAGTATTTT. It encodes CASSLVAGGTDTQYF. Combining the CDR3 with reference TRBV11-2 and TRBJ2-3 gives the whole variable domain EAGVAQSPRYKIIEKRQSVAFWCNPISGHATLYWYQQILGQGPKLLIQFQNNGVVDDSQLPKDRFSAERLKGVDSTLKIQPAKLEDSAVYLCASSLVAGGTDTQYFGPGTRLTVL.

The CDR3 nucleotides are TGTGCCAGCAGTCTGGGGTCTGGAAACACCATATATTTT. This codes for CASSLGSGNTIYF. This chain joins TRBV28 and TRBJ1-3; D unclear. Germline values: CDR1 MDHEN, CDR2 SYDVKM. V shed 5 bases and J shed 1 base, with 6 bases lying between them. There are 13 residues in the CDR3.

This chain joins TRBV28 and TRBJ2-7, with D possibly being TRBD1 or TRBD2 (5 bases each). Trimming took off 5 bases at V and 9 bases at J, with 14 bases between the two ends. The germline V gene encodes CDR1 MDHEN and CDR2 SYDVKM. The CDR3 runs 12 residues. DNA for the CDR3: TGTGCCAGCAGTCCCCCCCGAGGGGCGCAGTACTTC. It encodes CASSPPRGAQYF. The full variable domain, in which reference TRBV28 and TRBJ2-7 provide the parts outside the CDR3, is DVKVTQSSRYLVKRTGEKVFLECVQDMDHENMFWYRQDPGLGLRLIYFSYDVKMKEKGDIPEGYSVSREKKERFSLILESASTNQTSMYLCASSPPRGAQYFGPGTRLTVT.

The chain is built from TRBV6-6 and TRBJ1-1; a weak D match, TRBD1 (5 bases). V was trimmed by 2 bases and J by 0 bases, leaving 10 bases between them. Germline V gene sequence: CDR1 MNHNY, CDR2 SVGAGI (reference sequence). This CDR3 is 15 amino acids long. The CDR3 nucleotides are TGTGCCAGCAGTTACGTTGACAGACTGAACACTGAAGCTTTCTTT. Protein product: CASSYVDRLNTEAFF.

The genes are TRBV4-2 and TRBJ2-1, with 10 bases that match TRBD2. In germline, CDR1 is LGHNA, CDR2 YNFKEQ. CDR3 size: 16 residues. The trim removed 0 bases at V and 2 bases at J, leaving 1 base unmatched. The CDR3 nucleotides are TGTGCCAGCAGCCAAGAGGGGACTAGCGCCTACAATGAGCAGTTCTTC. This translates into CASSQEGTSAYNEQFF.

This clone was observed once. The chain couples TRBV28 to TRBJ1-2; 9 nucleotides match TRBD1. CDR1 and CDR2 from the germline V gene are MDHEN and SYDVKM. The V segment lost 8 bases and the J segment 5 bases; nucleotides outside the gene matches: 6. The CDR3 length is 13 residues. For the CDR3, the DNA is TGTGCCAGCCGGGACAGGGTATCATATGGCTACACCTTC. Translating gives CASRDRVSYGYTF.

In its sample, this clone was seen once. This chain links TRBV5-1 with TRBJ2-5; 10 positions match TRBD2. Trimming took 3 bases from V and 4 from J; bases not matched to a gene: 18. Germline V CDR1 and CDR2: SGHRS, YFSETQ. The CDR3 spans 19 residues. The CDR3 is CASSSGVPSGRALGETQYF. The CDR3 DNA follows: TGCGCCAGCAGCTCAGGGGTACCAAGCGGGAGGGCCCTGGGAGAGACCCAGTACTTC.

This clone showed up just once. The chain has TRBV30 and TRBJ1-1, with unresolved D. In germline, CDR1 is GTSNPN, CDR2 SVGIG (reference sequence). The V end was cut by 4 bases, the J end by 0 bases, with 9 bases between. There are 13 residues in the CDR3. The CDR3 sequence: CAWNEEMNTEAFF. The CDR3 DNA follows: TGTGCCTGGAATGAGGAAATGAACACTGAAGCTTTCTTT.

This clone has a single count. This chain links TRBV5-6 with TRBJ2-1; D remains ambiguous. Germline values: CDR1 SGHDT, CDR2 YYEEEE. V was clipped by 0 bases and J by 7 bases, with 8 bases between them. The CDR3 is 13 amino acids. This CDR3 reads CASSLAQINEQFF. In nucleotides, the CDR3 is TGTGCCAGCAGCTTGGCCCAGATAAATGAGCAGTTCTTC.

The V call is TRBV6-5, the J call TRBJ1-1; the D gene is possibly TRBD1 (6 bases). V was pared by 2 bases and J by 4 bases, with 11 bases between. Germline CDR1 reads MNHEY; CDR2 reads SVGAGI. This CDR3 spans 14 amino acids. The CDR3 here is CASSYGGQVTEAFF. CDR3 bases: TGTGCCAGCAGTTACGGGGGGCAGGTCACTGAAGCTTTCTTT.

The CDR3 nucleotides are TGTGCCAGCAGCTTGGGGGAGGGGCACACTGAAGCTTTCTTT. Translating it yields CASSLGEGHTEAFF. The chain combines TRBV7-9 with TRBJ1-1; TRBD1 might be the D (5 bases). Trimming shortened V by 3 bases and J by 3 bases, and 11 bases separated the two germline ends. This CDR3 is built from 14 residues. Per germline, CDR1 SEHNR and CDR2 FQNEAQ (reference sequence).

This rearrangement joins TRBV5-6 to TRBJ2-7; D might be TRBD1 or TRBD2, each matching 5 bases. The germline V gene has CDR1 SGHDT and CDR2 YYEEEE. CDR3 length: 13 amino acids. V was trimmed by 2 bases and J by 6 bases, leaving 12 bases between them. CDR3 residues: CASSFGGGAEQYF. The CDR3, as DNA: TGTGCCAGCAGCTTTGGGGGTGGAGCCGAGCAGTACTTC.

The rearrangement uses TRBV28 and TRBJ1-1; D is ambiguous. The CDR3 spans 15 residues. In germline, CDR1 is MDHEN, CDR2 SYDVKM. V lost 6 bases and J 0 bases, leaving 14 bases between the germline ends. The CDR3 nucleotides are TGTGCCAGCAGGGGCGGACGGATGATGAACACTGAAGCTTTCTTT. Protein sequence: CASRGGRMMNTEAFF.